This T cell receptor beta chain derives from a study of immune heterogeneity within non-small cell lung tumors. General study points: Identical dominant CDR3 beta clonotypes were found repeatedly across the tumor sites of a single patient, and these appeared alongside high-frequency clones that were unique to particular tumor locations. For local T-cell clonality, the correlation with local tumor mutational burden was moderate but significant (R approximately 0.34).

Bulk tumor genomic DNA was the template, and each sample received about 600 ng. Multiple biopsies spaced far apart were taken from each primary tumor during surgery. Patients went through curative surgery, and their non-small cell lung cancer was untreated and newly diagnosed. Patients newly diagnosed with non-small cell lung cancer and having curative-intent surgery served as donors. Judged by abundance, this clonotype is medium-sized (0.01 to 0.1%). Its antigen is undetermined. Amplification of TCR beta CDR3 was performed by multiplex PCR with 32 V and 13 J primers. Via MiXCR, TCRdb re-called the multiplex PCR reads, giving one row per CDR3 protein. The repertoire consists of about 15,000 distinct CDR3 sequences, with approximately 30% occurring once and the leading ten covering less than 5%. Germline-derived CDR1 and CDR2 are SNHLY and FYNNEI. The ends were cut back, 5 bases at V and 8 bases at J, with 9 bases in the middle. The CDR3 sequence is 12 residues long.

The material sequenced was lung tumor tissue. This sequence was found in a man in his forties or fifties with non-small cell lung cancer. The gene calls are TRBV2 and TRBJ1-4; D may be TRBD1 (5 bases). The CDR3 DNA follows: TGTGCCAGCAGTCGCGGGGACGAAAAACTGTTTTTT. Protein sequence: CASSRGDEKLFF.